The clone carrying this T cell receptor beta chain was seen only once. Antigen: not known. With 4 bases clipped from V and 2 bases from J, the junction kept 9 bases outside the gene matches. Germline V CDR1 and CDR2: SGDLS, YYNGEE. CDR3 size: 15 residues. The protocol was immunoSEQ multiplex PCR, while the TCRdb copy is restricted to in-frame clones and leaves out a portion. The repertoire includes around 1.9 million clones, 85% to 95% of them detected once, and around 1.7% sits in the top ten. CD45RO-negative CD8 cells positively selected for CCR7 made up the naive population, which excluded terminally differentiated effector memory CD45RA+ cells. These data come from a study of shared clonotypes between healthy human individuals. Study-wide results and caveats: Depth was large, yet rarefaction showed that sorted-subset sequencing was incomplete.

This receptor was obtained from a man aged 18 to 29 in good health. Some clones in this sample may be carry-over from other donors' samples. The specimen sequenced was naive CD8+ T cells from PBMCs. The V and J genes are TRBV9 and TRBJ2-7; TRBD1 matches at 7 bases. CDR3 DNA: TGTGCCAGCAGCTCCTGGGGACAGCATCCCTACGAGCAGTACTTC. This sequence encodes CASSSWGQHPYEQYF.